This T cell receptor (beta chain) was documented in a study of vaccination effects on CD4 cells after COVID-19. Study as a whole: Everyone in the study got two shots of either the BNT162b2 or mRNA-1273 vaccine. Overall study results and limits: Clonal contraction was marked in infection- and vaccine-induced clones late after vaccination. Cross-reactivity with common cold coronaviruses was shown by only 1 of 255 vaccine-induced clones in healthy vaccinees.

Germline V lookup: CDR1 KGHDR, CDR2 SFDVKD. This CDR3 spans 16 amino acids. Trimming cost V 4 bases and J 6 bases; bases outside gene matches: 7. Produced via immunoSEQ multiplex PCR; TCRdb's table is partial and in-frame only. Of more than 30,000 clones in the sample, 82% were seen once. Concerning this clone: Its antigen remains unidentified.

Following a roughly eleven-day culture, CD4+ T cells were purified. Half the medium was replaced with IL-2 medium on days 3 and 7. Material: CD4+ T cells from PBMCs cultured without peptide, obtained before COVID-19 vaccination. The receptor was isolated from a human donor who received a COVID-19 vaccine. V and J are TRBV24-1 and TRBJ2-2, with 10 nucleotides matching TRBD1. The CDR3 coding sequence is TGTGCCACCAGTGAGATGGGACAGGGGTTGGCCGGGGAGCTGTTTTTT. It yields the protein CATSEMGQGLAGELFF.